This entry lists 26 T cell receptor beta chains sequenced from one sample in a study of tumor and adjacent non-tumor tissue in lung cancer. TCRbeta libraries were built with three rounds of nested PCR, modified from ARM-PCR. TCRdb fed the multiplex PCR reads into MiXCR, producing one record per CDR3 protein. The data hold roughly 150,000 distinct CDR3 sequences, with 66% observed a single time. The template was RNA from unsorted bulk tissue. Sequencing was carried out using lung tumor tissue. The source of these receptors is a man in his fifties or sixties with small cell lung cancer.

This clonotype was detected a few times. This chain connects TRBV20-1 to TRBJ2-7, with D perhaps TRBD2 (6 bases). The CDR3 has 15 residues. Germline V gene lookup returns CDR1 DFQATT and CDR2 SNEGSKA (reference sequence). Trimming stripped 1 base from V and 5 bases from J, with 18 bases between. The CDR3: CSARAPEGGVHEQYF. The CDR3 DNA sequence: TGCAGTGCTAGAGCCCCCGAGGGAGGTGTGCACGAGCAGTACTTC.

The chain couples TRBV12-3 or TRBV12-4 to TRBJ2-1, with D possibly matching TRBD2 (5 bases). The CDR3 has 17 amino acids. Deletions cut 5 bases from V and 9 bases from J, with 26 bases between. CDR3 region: CASSNSRDTHGSGEQFF. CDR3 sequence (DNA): TGTGCCAGCAGTAACTCCCGGGATACACACGGCTCAGGTGAGCAGTTCTTC.

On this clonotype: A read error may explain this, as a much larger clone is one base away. The CDR3 sequence is CSASGTNAGELFF. The CDR3 DNA sequence: TGCAGTGCCTCCGGGACGAACGCCGGGGAGCTGTTTTTT. The rearrangement links TRBV20-1 to TRBJ2-2, with D perhaps assigned TRBD1 or TRBD2 (5 bases each). Germline values: CDR1 DFQATT, CDR2 SNEGSKA (reference sequence). The CDR3 has 13 amino acids.

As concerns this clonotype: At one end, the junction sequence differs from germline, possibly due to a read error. CDR3 residues: CVSRRQGNTGELFF. The CDR3 DNA reads as TGTGTCAGCAGGAGACAGGGGAACACCGGGGAGCTGTTTTTT. This rearrangement joins TRBV12-3 or TRBV12-4 to TRBJ2-2; 7 bases map to TRBD1. The CDR3 is made up of 14 amino acids.

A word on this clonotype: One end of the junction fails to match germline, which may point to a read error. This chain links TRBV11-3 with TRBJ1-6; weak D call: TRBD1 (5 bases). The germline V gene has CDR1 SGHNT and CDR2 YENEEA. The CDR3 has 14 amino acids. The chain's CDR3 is CASRRVTENSSLHF. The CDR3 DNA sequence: TGTGCCAGCAGGCGCGTGACAGAAAATTCATCCCTCCACTTT.

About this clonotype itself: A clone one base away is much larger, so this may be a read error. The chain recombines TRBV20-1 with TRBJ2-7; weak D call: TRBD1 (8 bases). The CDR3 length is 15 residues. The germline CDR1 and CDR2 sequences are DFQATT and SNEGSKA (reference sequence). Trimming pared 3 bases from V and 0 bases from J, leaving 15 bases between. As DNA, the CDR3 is TGCAGTGCTAGCGAACAGGGGGGGCACTCCTACGAGCAGTACTTC. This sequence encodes CSASEQGGHSYEQYF.

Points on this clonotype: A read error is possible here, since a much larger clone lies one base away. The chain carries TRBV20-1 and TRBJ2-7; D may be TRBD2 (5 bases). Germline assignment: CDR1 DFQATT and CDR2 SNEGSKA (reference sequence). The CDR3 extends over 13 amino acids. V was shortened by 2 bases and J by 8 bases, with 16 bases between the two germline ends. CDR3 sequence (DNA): TGCAGTGCTAGATCCGGACTCGGGAAAAAGCAGTACTTC. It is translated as CSARSGLGKKQYF.

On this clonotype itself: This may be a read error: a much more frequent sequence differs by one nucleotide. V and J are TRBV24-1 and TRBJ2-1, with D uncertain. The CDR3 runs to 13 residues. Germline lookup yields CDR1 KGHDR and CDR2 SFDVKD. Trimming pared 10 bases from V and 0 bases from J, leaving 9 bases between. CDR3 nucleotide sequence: TGTGCCACTCAAGAGACCTCCTACAATGAGCAGTTCTTC. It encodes CATQETSYNEQFF.

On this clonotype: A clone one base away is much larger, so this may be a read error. CDR3 sequence reads: CASGEAIF. The CDR3 region has the DNA TGTGCCAGCGGGGAAGCTATCTTT. J is TRBJ1-1 and V is TRBV6-9; D not certain. Per the germline V gene, CDR1 is MNHGY and CDR2 is SVAAGI. The CDR3 has 8 amino acids.

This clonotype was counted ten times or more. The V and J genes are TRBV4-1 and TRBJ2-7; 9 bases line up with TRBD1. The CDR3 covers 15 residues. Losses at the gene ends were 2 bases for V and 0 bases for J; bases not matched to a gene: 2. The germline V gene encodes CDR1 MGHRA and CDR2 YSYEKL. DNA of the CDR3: TGCGCCAGCAGCCAAAGGACAGGGGACTCCTACGAGCAGTACTTC. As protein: CASSQRTGDSYEQYF.

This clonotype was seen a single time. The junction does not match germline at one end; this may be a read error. In nucleotides, the CDR3 is TGTGTCAGCAGCCCTGGACTAGCAGGAGATACGCAGTATTTT. Translation: CVSSPGLAGDTQYF. This rearrangement joins TRBV11-3 to TRBJ2-3, with 8 bases identical to TRBD2. CDR1 and CDR2 from the germline V gene are SGHNT and YENEEA. CDR3 length: 14 residues.

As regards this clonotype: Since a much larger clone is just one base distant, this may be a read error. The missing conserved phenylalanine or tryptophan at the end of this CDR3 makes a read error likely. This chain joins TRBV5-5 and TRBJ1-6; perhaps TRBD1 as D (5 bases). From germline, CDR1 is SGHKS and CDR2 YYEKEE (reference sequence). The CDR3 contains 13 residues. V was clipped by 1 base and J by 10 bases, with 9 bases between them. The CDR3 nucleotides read TGTGCCAGCAGCTTGTTATGGGACTCACCCCTCCACTCT. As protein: CASSLLWDSPLHS.

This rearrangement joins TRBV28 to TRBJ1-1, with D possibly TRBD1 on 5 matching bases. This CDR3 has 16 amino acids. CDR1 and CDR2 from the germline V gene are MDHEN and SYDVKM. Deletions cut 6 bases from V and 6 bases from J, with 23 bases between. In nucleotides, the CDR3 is TGTGCCAGCAGAAACAGGAGAACTAATGTTTGGGCTGAAGCTTTCTTT. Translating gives CASRNRRTNVWAEAFF.

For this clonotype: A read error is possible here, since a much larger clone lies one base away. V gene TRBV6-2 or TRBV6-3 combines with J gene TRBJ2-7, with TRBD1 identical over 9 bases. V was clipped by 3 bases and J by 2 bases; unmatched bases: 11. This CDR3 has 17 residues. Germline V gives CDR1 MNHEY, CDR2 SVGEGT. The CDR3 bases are TGTGCCAGCAGTTATCATGTAGGGGACAGGGAGACCTACGAGCAGTACTTC. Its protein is CASSYHVGDRETYEQYF.

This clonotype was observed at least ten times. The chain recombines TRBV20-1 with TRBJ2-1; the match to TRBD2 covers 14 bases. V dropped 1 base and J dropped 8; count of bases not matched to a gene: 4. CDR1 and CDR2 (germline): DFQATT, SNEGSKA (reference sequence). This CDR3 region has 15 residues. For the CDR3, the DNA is TGCAGTGCTAGAGTTGGGACTAGCGGGAGCGATGAGCAGTTCTTC. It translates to CSARVGTSGSDEQFF.

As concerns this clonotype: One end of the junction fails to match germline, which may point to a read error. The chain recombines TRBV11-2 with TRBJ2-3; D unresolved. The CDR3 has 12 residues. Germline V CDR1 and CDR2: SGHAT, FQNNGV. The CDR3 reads CAGSPITDTQYF. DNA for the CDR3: TGTGCCGGCAGCCCGATCACAGATACGCAGTACTTT.

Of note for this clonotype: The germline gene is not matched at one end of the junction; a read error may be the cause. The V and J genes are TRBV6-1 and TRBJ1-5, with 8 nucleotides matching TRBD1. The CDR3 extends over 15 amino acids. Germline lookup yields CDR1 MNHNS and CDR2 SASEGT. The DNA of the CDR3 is TGTTCCAGCAGTGAAGCTATGACAGGGGATCAGCCCCAGCATTTT. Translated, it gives CSSSEAMTGDQPQHF.

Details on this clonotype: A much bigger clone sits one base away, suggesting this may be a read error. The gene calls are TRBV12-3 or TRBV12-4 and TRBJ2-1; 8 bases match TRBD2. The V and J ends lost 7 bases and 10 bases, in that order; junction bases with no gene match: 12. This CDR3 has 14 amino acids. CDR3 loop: CASIRLARVPEQFF. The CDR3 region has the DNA TGTGCCAGCATTCGACTAGCGCGGGTTCCCGAGCAGTTCTTC.

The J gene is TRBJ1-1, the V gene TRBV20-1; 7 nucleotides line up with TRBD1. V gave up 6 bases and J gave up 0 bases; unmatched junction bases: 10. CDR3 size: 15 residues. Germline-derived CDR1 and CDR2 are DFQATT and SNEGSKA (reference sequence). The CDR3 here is CSALGQFQLNTEAFF. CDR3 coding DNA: TGCAGTGCCCTGGGACAGTTCCAATTGAACACTGAAGCTTTCTTT.

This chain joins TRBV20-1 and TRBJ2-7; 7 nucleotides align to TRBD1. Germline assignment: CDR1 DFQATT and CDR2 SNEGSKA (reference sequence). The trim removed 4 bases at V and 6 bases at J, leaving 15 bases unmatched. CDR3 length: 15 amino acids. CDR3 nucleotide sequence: TGCAGTGCTACAGGGGGAAGCCCAGTGATCCTCGAGCAGTACTTC. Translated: CSATGGSPVILEQYF.

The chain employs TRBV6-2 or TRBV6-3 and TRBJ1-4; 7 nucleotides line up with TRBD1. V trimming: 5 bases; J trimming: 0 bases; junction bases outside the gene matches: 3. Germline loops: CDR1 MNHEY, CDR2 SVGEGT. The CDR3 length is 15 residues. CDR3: CASSPDRATNEKLFF. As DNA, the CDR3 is TGTGCCAGCAGTCCCGACAGGGCAACTAATGAAAAACTGTTTTTT.

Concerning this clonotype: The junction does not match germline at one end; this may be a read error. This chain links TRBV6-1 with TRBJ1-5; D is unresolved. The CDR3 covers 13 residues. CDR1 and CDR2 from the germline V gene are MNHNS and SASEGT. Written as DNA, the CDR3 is TGTGTCAGCAGTTTGGAGGGTAATCAGCCCCAGCATTTT. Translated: CVSSLEGNQPQHF.

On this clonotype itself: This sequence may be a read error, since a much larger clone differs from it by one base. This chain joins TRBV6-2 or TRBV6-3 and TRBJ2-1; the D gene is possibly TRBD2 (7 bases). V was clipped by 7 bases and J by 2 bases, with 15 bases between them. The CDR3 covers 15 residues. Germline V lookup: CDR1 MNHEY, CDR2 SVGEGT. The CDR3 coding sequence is TGTGCCAGCAATTTGGAAGGGGGGGCCTACAATGAGCAGTTCTTC. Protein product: CASNLEGGAYNEQFF.

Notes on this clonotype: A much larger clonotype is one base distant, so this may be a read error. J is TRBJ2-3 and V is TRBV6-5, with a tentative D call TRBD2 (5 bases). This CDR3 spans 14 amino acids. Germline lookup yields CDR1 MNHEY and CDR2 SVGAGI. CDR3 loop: CASSYLPGMDTPYF. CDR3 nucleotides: TGTGCCAGCAGTTACCTTCCGGGGATGGATACGCCGTATTTT.

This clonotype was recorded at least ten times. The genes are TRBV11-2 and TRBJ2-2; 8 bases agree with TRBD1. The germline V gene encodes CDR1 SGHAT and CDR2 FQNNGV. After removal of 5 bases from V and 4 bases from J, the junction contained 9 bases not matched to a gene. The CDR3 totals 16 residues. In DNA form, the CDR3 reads TGTGCCAGCAGCCTGGGGCGGACAGGGTTCACCGGGGAGCTGTTTTTT. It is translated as CASSLGRTGFTGELFF.

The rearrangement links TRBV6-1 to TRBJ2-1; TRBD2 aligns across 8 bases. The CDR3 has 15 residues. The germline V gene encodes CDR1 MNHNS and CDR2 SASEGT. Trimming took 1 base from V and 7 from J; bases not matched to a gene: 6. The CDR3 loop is CASSEVAGGKNEQFF. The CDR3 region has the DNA TGTGCCAGCAGTGAAGTTGCGGGAGGCAAGAATGAGCAGTTCTTC.